At least ten counts were recorded for the clone carrying this TCR beta chain. Its target is not known. Per germline, CDR1 SGHTA and CDR2 FQGNSA. This CDR3 is built from 15 residues. The V end lost 1 base, the J end lost 7 bases, and 11 bases lay between the germline ends. Template-switch 5'RACE cDNA synthesis added a 10-nucleotide unique molecular identifier. TCRdb processed the 5' RACE reads anew with MiXCR; each CDR3 protein has one entry. The repertoire consists of under 85,000 distinct CDR3 sequences, with less than 15% occurring once and the leading ten covering 6% to 7%. This sample stems from a study of neurological immune-mediated disorders. Overall study results and limits: The highest TCR clonal expansion occurred in HTLV-1-associated myelopathy; multiple sclerosis fell below healthy controls.

The TCR was taken from a woman between 45 and 65 years old in good health. The chain joins TRBV7-2 to TRBJ1-6; D is possibly TRBD1 (5 bases). The sequenced material came from PBMCs. The CDR3, as DNA: TGTGCCAGCAGCTTAGGGGGGACCGAAAATTCACCCCTCCACTTT. Its protein is CASSLGGTENSPLHF.